A selection of T cell receptor beta chains follows, all from one sample in a study of cytomegalovirus exposure and HLA in healthy donors. Libraries were prepared by immunoSEQ multiplex PCR; TCRdb keeps only in-frame clonotypes and omits some of them. This sample's clone table lists under 130,000 clones. Specimen: PBMCs. The receptors stem from a man between 35 and 55 years old in good health and CMV-seronegative. Each CDR3 is given with its conserved first and last residue. The order of the fields is V gene, D gene, J gene, CDR3 protein, CDR3 DNA. D genes are given only for firm matches.

v_call: TRBV27
d_call: TRBD2
j_call: TRBJ2-5
cdr3_aa: CASSLSSGGIRQETQYF
cdr3_nt: TGTGCCAGCAGTTTATCTAGCGGGGGAATTCGCCAAGAGACCCAGTACTTC

v_call: TRBV6-5
d_call: -
j_call: TRBJ1-1
cdr3_aa: CASSYGHLNTEAFF
cdr3_nt: TGTGCCAGCAGTTACGGACACTTGAACACTGAAGCTTTCTTT

v_call: TRBV7-2
d_call: -
j_call: TRBJ1-4
cdr3_aa: CASSLVPPPQGINEKLFF
cdr3_nt: TGTGCCAGCAGCTTAGTCCCCCCCCCGCAGGGGATTAATGAAAAACTGTTTTTT

v_call: TRBV19
d_call: TRBD1
j_call: TRBJ1-3
cdr3_aa: CASKGQDSGNTIYF
cdr3_nt: TGTGCCAGTAAGGGACAGGACTCTGGAAACACCATATATTTT

v_call: TRBV6-6
d_call: -
j_call: TRBJ2-5
cdr3_aa: CASTDSRETQYF
cdr3_nt: TGTGCCAGCACGGACAGTAGGGAGACCCAGTACTTC

v_call: TRBV9
d_call: TRBD2
j_call: TRBJ2-1
cdr3_aa: CASSPRLAGHNEQFF
cdr3_nt: TGTGCCAGCAGCCCACGACTAGCGGGGCACAATGAGCAGTTCTTC

v_call: TRBV7-9
d_call: -
j_call: TRBJ1-4
cdr3_aa: CASSPSPGEKLFF
cdr3_nt: TGTGCCAGCAGCCCATCCCCGGGGGAAAAACTGTTTTTT

v_call: TRBV7-2
d_call: TRBD2
j_call: TRBJ2-5
cdr3_aa: CASSPGLAEKETQYF
cdr3_nt: TGTGCCAGCAGCCCAGGACTAGCGGAGAAAGAGACCCAGTACTTC

v_call: TRBV27
d_call: -
j_call: TRBJ1-1
cdr3_aa: CASRQGRGMNTEAFF
cdr3_nt: TGTGCCAGCAGGCAGGGGAGGGGCATGAACACTGAAGCTTTCTTT

v_call: TRBV29-1
d_call: -
j_call: TRBJ1-2
cdr3_aa: CSVGNSVDYGYTF
cdr3_nt: TGCAGCGTTGGTAACAGTGTGGACTATGGCTACACCTTC

v_call: TRBV6-5
d_call: -
j_call: TRBJ2-7
cdr3_aa: CASSGLRENLYEQYF
cdr3_nt: TGTGCCAGCAGTGGACTCCGGGAAAACCTCTACGAGCAGTACTTC

v_call: TRBV21-1
d_call: -
j_call: TRBJ1-1
cdr3_aa: CASSKHRTGNTEAFF
cdr3_nt: TGTGCCAGCAGCAAACACCGGACAGGGAACACTGAAGCTTTCTTT

v_call: TRBV6-6
d_call: TRBD1
j_call: TRBJ1-1
cdr3_aa: CASSMTGKAFF
cdr3_nt: TGTGCCAGCAGTATGACAGGGAAAGCTTTCTTT

v_call: TRBV27
d_call: TRBD1
j_call: TRBJ2-7
cdr3_aa: CASSFGTGAYEQYF
cdr3_nt: TGTGCCAGCAGTTTTGGGACAGGGGCTTACGAGCAGTACTTC

v_call: TRBV7-2
d_call: -
j_call: TRBJ2-5
cdr3_aa: CASSLGWAYQETQYF
cdr3_nt: TGTGCCAGCAGCTTAGGGTGGGCTTACCAAGAGACCCAGTACTTC

v_call: TRBV29-1
d_call: TRBD1
j_call: TRBJ2-7
cdr3_aa: CSAQDRAYEQYF
cdr3_nt: TGCAGCGCCCAAGACAGGGCCTACGAGCAGTACTTC

v_call: TRBV10-3
d_call: TRBD1
j_call: TRBJ2-1
cdr3_aa: CAISDLTGTAYNEQFF
cdr3_nt: TGTGCCATCAGTGATCTTACCGGGACAGCCTACAATGAGCAGTTCTTC

v_call: TRBV7-9
d_call: TRBD2
j_call: TRBJ2-2
cdr3_aa: CASSLVSGSNTGELFF
cdr3_nt: TGTGCCAGCAGCTTAGTCAGCGGGAGCAACACCGGGGAGCTGTTTTTT

v_call: TRBV14
d_call: -
j_call: TRBJ1-1
cdr3_aa: CASSQDLRGVEAFF
cdr3_nt: TGTGCCAGCAGCCAAGATCTCAGGGGAGTTGAAGCTTTCTTT

v_call: TRBV19
d_call: -
j_call: TRBJ1-5
cdr3_aa: CASSTDGSNQPQHF
cdr3_nt: TGTGCCAGTAGTACCGACGGGAGCAATCAGCCCCAGCATTTT

v_call: TRBV30
d_call: -
j_call: TRBJ2-6
cdr3_aa: CGGSQSGANVLTF
cdr3_nt: TGTGGAGGTTCCCAGTCTGGGGCCAACGTCCTGACTTTC

v_call: TRBV20-1
d_call: -
j_call: TRBJ2-1
cdr3_aa: CSASLGPEQFF
cdr3_nt: TGCAGTGCTAGTTTGGGCCCCGAGCAGTTCTTC

v_call: TRBV2
d_call: -
j_call: TRBJ2-5
cdr3_aa: CASSESGEETQYF
cdr3_nt: TGTGCCAGCAGTGAATCGGGGGAAGAGACCCAGTACTTC

v_call: TRBV18
d_call: -
j_call: TRBJ1-1
cdr3_aa: CASSPSTEGTEAFF
cdr3_nt: TGTGCCAGCTCACCCTCGACAGAAGGCACTGAAGCTTTCTTT

v_call: TRBV18
d_call: -
j_call: TRBJ2-3
cdr3_aa: CASSPYVSDTQYF
cdr3_nt: TGTGCCAGCTCACCATATGTGTCAGATACGCAGTATTTT

v_call: TRBV7-8
d_call: -
j_call: TRBJ2-1
cdr3_aa: CASSLAMGKLNEQFF
cdr3_nt: TGTGCCAGCAGCTTAGCGATGGGCAAGCTCAATGAGCAGTTCTTC

v_call: TRBV7-9
d_call: TRBD2
j_call: TRBJ2-1
cdr3_aa: CASSRLAGDLNEQFF
cdr3_nt: TGTGCCAGCAGCCGACTAGCGGGAGACCTCAATGAGCAGTTCTTC

v_call: TRBV11-2
d_call: TRBD2
j_call: TRBJ2-2
cdr3_aa: CASSLDPPRGRASTGELFF
cdr3_nt: TGTGCCAGCAGCTTAGATCCCCCGAGAGGGAGGGCGAGCACCGGGGAGCTGTTTTTT

v_call: TRBV13
d_call: -
j_call: TRBJ2-1
cdr3_aa: CASRLTHEQFF
cdr3_nt: TGTGCCAGCAGACTTACCCATGAGCAGTTCTTC

v_call: TRBV15
d_call: TRBD1
j_call: TRBJ2-1
cdr3_aa: CATSREGGPEFF
cdr3_nt: TGTGCCACCAGCAGAGAAGGGGGCCCGGAGTTCTTC

v_call: TRBV6-6
d_call: TRBD2
j_call: TRBJ2-7
cdr3_aa: CASSYGGTSGTELYF
cdr3_nt: TGTGCCAGCAGTTACGGGGGGACTAGCGGGACCGAGCTGTACTTC

v_call: TRBV7-8
d_call: -
j_call: TRBJ2-3
cdr3_aa: CASSLYGRKGVNRTDTQYF
cdr3_nt: TGTGCCAGCAGCTTATACGGGCGAAAGGGGGTGAATCGCACAGATACGCAGTATTTT

v_call: TRBV18
d_call: -
j_call: TRBJ2-5
cdr3_aa: CASSPPKGPAETQYF
cdr3_nt: TGTGCCAGCTCACCACCGAAGGGGCCGGCTGAGACCCAGTACTTC

v_call: TRBV19
d_call: TRBD1
j_call: TRBJ1-4
cdr3_aa: CASRLWGQLNEKLFF
cdr3_nt: TGTGCCAGTCGATTGTGGGGACAGCTTAATGAAAAACTGTTTTTT

v_call: TRBV28
d_call: TRBD1
j_call: TRBJ1-2
cdr3_aa: CASSPGTGSTGYTF
cdr3_nt: TGTGCCAGCAGCCCGGGGACAGGGTCGACTGGCTACACCTTC

v_call: TRBV10-3
d_call: -
j_call: TRBJ1-3
cdr3_aa: CAIAQGSSGNTIYF
cdr3_nt: TGTGCCATCGCCCAGGGAAGCTCTGGAAACACCATATATTTT

v_call: TRBV20-1
d_call: -
j_call: TRBJ2-7
cdr3_aa: CSAPAYEQYF
cdr3_nt: TGCAGTGCGCCGGCCTACGAGCAGTACTTC

v_call: TRBV6-6
d_call: -
j_call: TRBJ2-2
cdr3_aa: CASRRAGPRTGELFF
cdr3_nt: TGTGCCAGCAGGAGGGCAGGCCCGAGGACCGGGGAGCTGTTTTTT

v_call: TRBV5-6
d_call: TRBD2
j_call: TRBJ2-4
cdr3_aa: CASSPSSGGGVKNIQYF
cdr3_nt: TGTGCCAGCAGCCCGTCCTCCGGGGGGGGAGTCAAAAACATTCAGTACTTC

v_call: TRBV28
d_call: -
j_call: TRBJ1-5
cdr3_aa: CASSPNQPQHF
cdr3_nt: TGTGCCAGCAGCCCGAATCAGCCCCAGCATTTT

v_call: TRBV5-1
d_call: -
j_call: TRBJ2-1
cdr3_aa: CASSRGLVQDNEQFF
cdr3_nt: TGCGCCAGCAGCAGGGGTCTCGTACAGGACAATGAGCAGTTCTTC

v_call: TRBV30
d_call: TRBD1
j_call: TRBJ2-1
cdr3_aa: CAWKSVQGAYNEQFF
cdr3_nt: TGTGCCTGGAAGTCTGTACAGGGGGCCTACAATGAGCAGTTCTTC

v_call: TRBV4-3
d_call: -
j_call: TRBJ1-5
cdr3_aa: CASSQDNSNQPQHF
cdr3_nt: TGCGCCAGCAGCCAAGATAATAGCAATCAGCCCCAGCATTTT

v_call: TRBV7-8
d_call: -
j_call: TRBJ2-2
cdr3_aa: CASSLRGNTGELFF
cdr3_nt: TGTGCCAGCAGCCTAAGGGGAAACACCGGGGAGCTGTTTTTT

v_call: TRBV29-1
d_call: TRBD1
j_call: TRBJ2-5
cdr3_aa: CSGRTGLETQYF
cdr3_nt: TGCAGCGGGCGGACAGGGTTAGAGACCCAGTACTTC